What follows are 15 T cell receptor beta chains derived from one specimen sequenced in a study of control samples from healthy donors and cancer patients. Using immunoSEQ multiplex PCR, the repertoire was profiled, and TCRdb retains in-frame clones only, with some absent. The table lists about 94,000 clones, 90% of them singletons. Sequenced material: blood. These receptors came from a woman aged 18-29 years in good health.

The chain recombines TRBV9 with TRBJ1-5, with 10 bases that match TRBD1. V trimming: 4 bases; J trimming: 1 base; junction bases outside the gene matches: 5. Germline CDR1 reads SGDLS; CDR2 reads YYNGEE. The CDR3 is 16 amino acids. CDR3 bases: TGTGCCAGCAGCTCCGGGACAGGGGACAGCAATCAGCCCCAGCATTTT. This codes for CASSSGTGDSNQPQHF. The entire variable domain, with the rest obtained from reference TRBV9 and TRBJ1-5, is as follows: DSGVTQTPKHLITATGQRVTLRCSPRSGDLSVYWYQQSLDQGLQFLIQYYNGEERAKGNILERFSAQQFPDLHSELNLSSLELGDSALYFCASSSGTGDSNQPQHFGDGTRLSIL.

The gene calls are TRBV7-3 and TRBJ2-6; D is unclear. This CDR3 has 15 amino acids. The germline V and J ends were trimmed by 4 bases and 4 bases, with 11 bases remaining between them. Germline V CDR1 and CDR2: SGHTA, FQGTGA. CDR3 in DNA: TGTGCCAGCAGCTCATGGGTTGACGGGGCCAACGTCCTGACTTTC. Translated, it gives CASSSWVDGANVLTF.

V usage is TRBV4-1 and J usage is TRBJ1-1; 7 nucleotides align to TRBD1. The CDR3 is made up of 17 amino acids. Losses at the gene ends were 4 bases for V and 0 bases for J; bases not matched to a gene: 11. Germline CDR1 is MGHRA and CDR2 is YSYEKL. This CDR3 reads CASSLRGGFDLNTEAFF. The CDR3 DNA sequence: TGCGCCAGCAGCCTGCGAGGGGGCTTCGACCTGAACACTGAAGCTTTCTTT.

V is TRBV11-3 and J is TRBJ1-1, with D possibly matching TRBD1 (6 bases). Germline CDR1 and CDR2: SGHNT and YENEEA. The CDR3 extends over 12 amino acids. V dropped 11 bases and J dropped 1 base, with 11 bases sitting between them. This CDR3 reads CAWGGPNTEAFF. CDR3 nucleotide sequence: TGTGCCTGGGGGGGGCCGAACACTGAAGCTTTCTTT.

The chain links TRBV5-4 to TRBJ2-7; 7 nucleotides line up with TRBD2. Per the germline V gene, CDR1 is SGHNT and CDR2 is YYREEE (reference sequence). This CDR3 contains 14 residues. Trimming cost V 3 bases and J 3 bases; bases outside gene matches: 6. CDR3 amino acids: CASSWGGRSYEQYF. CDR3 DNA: TGTGCCAGCAGCTGGGGGGGGAGAAGCTACGAGCAGTACTTC.

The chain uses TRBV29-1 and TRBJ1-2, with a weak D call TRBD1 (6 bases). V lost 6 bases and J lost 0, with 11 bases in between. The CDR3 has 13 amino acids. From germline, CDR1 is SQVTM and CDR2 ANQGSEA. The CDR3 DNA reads TGCAGCGTCCCGGACAGTCCTAACTATGGCTACACCTTC. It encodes CSVPDSPNYGYTF.

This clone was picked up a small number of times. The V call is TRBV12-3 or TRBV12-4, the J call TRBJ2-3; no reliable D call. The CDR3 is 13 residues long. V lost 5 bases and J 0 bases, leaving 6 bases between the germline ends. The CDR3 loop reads CASSPDSTDTQYF. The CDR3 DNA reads TGTGCCAGCAGTCCGGACAGCACAGATACGCAGTATTTT.

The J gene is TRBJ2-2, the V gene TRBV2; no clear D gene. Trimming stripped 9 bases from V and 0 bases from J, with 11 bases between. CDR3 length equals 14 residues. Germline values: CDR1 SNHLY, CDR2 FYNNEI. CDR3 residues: CASSFSPNTGELFF. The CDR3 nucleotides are TGTGCCAGTTCCTTTAGTCCGAACACCGGGGAGCTGTTTTTT.

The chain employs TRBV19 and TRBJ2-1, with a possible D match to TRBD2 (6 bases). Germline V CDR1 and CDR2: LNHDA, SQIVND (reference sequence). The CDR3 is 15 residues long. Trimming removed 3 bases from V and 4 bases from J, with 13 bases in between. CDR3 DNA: TGTGCCAGTAGTATGTTGGGCGGGGTGTACAATGAGCAGTTCTTC. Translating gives CASSMLGGVYNEQFF.

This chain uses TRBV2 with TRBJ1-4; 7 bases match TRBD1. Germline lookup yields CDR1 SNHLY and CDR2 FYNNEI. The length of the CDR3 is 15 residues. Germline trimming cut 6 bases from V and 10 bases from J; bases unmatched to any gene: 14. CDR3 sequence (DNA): TGTGCCAGCAGATTCACGGACAGGTTCAAGGGAAAACTGTTTTTT. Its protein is CASRFTDRFKGKLFF.

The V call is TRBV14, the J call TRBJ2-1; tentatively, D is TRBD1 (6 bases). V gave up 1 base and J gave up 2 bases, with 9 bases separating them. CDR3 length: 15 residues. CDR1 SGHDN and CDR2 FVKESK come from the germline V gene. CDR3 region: CASSQVQGPYNEQFF. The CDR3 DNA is TGTGCCAGCAGCCAAGTCCAGGGGCCCTACAATGAGCAGTTCTTC.

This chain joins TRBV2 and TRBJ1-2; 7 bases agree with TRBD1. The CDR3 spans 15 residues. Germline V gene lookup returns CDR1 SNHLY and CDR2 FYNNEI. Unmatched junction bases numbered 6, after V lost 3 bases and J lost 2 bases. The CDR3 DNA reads TGTGCCAGCAGTGATGGAAAGGGGGCAAACTATGGCTACACCTTC. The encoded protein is CASSDGKGANYGYTF.

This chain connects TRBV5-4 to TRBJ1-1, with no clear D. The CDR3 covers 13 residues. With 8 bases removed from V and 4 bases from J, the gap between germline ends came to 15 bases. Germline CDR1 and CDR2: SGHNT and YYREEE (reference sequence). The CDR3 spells CASTPGTSTEAFF. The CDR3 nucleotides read TGTGCCAGTACCCCGGGAACGAGCACTGAAGCTTTCTTT.

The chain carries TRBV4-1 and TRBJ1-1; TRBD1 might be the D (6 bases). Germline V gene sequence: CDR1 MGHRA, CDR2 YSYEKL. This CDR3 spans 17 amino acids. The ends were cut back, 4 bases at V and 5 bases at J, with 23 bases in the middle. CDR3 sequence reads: CASSRSSMGAGETEAFF. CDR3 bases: TGCGCCAGCAGCCGATCGAGCATGGGGGCCGGAGAAACTGAAGCTTTCTTT.

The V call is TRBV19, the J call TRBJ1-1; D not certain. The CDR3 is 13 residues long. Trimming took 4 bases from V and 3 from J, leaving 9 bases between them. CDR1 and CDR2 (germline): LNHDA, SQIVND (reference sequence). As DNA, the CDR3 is TGTGCCAGTAGTACCCTCGGGGACACTGAAGCTTTCTTT. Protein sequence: CASSTLGDTEAFF.